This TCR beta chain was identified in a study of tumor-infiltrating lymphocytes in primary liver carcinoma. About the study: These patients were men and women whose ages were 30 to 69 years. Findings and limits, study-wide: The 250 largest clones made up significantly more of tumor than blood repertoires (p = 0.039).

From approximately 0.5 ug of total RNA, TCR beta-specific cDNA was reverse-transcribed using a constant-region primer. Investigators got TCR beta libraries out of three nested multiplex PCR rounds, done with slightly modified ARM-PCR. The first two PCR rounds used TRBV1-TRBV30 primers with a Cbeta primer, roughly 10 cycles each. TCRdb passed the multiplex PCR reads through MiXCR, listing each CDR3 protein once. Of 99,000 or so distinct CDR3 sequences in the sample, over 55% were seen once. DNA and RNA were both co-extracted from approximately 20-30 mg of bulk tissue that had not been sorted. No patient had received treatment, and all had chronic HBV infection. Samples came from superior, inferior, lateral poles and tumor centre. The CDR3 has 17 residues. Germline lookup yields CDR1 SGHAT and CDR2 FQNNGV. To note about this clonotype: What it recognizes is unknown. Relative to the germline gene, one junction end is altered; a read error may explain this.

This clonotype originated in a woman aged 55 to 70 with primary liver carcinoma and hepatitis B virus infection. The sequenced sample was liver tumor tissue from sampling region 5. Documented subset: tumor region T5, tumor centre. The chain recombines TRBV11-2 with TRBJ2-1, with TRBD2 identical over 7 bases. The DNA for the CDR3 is TGTGCCAGCAGCTTAGGTCTGGTAATGGGAGGGCCGAATGAGCAATTCTTC. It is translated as CASSLGLVMGGPNEQFF. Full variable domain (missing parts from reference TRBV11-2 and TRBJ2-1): EAGVAQSPRYKIIEKRQSVAFWCNPISGHATLYWYQQILGQGPKLLIQFQNNGVVDDSQLPKDRFSAERLKGVDSTLKIQPAKLEDSAVYLCASSLGLVMGGPNEQFFGPGTRLTVL.